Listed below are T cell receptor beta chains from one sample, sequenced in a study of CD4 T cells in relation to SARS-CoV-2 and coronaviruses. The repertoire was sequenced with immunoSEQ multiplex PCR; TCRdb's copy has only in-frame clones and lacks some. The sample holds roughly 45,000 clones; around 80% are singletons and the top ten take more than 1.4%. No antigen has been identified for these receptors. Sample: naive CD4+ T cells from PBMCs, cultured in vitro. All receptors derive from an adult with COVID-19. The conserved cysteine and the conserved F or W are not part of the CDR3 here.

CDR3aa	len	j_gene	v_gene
ASSHQPDYFYNEQF	14	TRBJ2-1	TRBV3-1/TRBV3-2
ASSQVAAAEGTDTQY	15	TRBJ2-3	TRBV4-2
SASERLVYNEQF	12	TRBJ2-1	TRBV20-1
ASSLPANTEAF	11	TRBJ1-1	TRBV5-6
SVEVRIAGVPYEQY	14	TRBJ2-7	TRBV29-1
ASSRTRDSYGYT	12	TRBJ1-2	TRBV18
ASSYVVWRNYGYT	13	TRBJ1-2	TRBV6-6
ASSQDSLGATNEKLF	15	TRBJ1-4	TRBV3-1/TRBV3-2
ASSRAANSYEQY	12	TRBJ2-7	TRBV11-2
ASSPNVPPNTEAF	13	TRBJ1-1	TRBV18
ASSQGPYGETQY	12	TRBJ2-5	TRBV7-2
ASSSHQGGGSGELF	14	TRBJ2-2	TRBV7-2
ASSKAAGPFQETQY	14	TRBJ2-5	TRBV21-1
ASSTGTGVHNEQF	13	TRBJ2-1	TRBV27
ATSSMPPDRVGETQY	15	TRBJ2-5	TRBV15
ASGFGTGRGYT	11	TRBJ1-2	TRBV5-1
ASSPGQGAREQY	12	TRBJ2-7	TRBV27
AIAGESYEQY	10	TRBJ2-7	TRBV2
ASSFLNGDQPQH	12	TRBJ1-5	TRBV7-8
ASSPYTGYEQY	11	TRBJ2-7	TRBV19
AITSSGRSEQY	11	TRBJ2-7	TRBV10-3
ASSPRGTGGPGANVLT	16	TRBJ2-6	TRBV25-1
AIEGDRLVAKNIQY	14	TRBJ2-4	TRBV2
ASIPGTGEEDGYT	13	TRBJ1-2	TRBV5-8
ASRATGGAYNEQF	13	TRBJ2-1	TRBV6-5
ATSRPQGRPQH	11	TRBJ1-5	TRBV15
ASRPESGDEQF	11	TRBJ2-1	TRBV21-1
ASSTTNEQF	9	TRBJ2-1	TRBV7-9
ASRRTGQGIYEQY	13	TRBJ2-7	TRBV6-5
SVEGEGTSSYNEQF	14	TRBJ2-1	TRBV29-1
ASSQPTGQGNYGYT	14	TRBJ1-2	TRBV4-1
ASSDGLAAYNEQF	13	TRBJ2-1	TRBV2
ASSPDGINSPLH	12	TRBJ1-6	TRBV27
ASSPGDSNTEAF	12	TRBJ1-1	TRBV18
ASSQTTTYNEQF	12	TRBJ2-1	TRBV14
AWSVGGFPQY	10	TRBJ2-3	TRBV30
AWSRDRATRPH	11	TRBJ2-7	TRBV30
AWSGGTLQETQY	12	TRBJ2-5	TRBV30
ASSLMSGDTGELF	13	TRBJ2-2	TRBV7-9
ASSEGPGSDTQY	12	TRBJ2-3	TRBV9